This T cell receptor beta chain came from a study of blood T cell repertoires in COVID-19. Whole-study context: PBMCs, B-cell-depleted T cells, or T cells provided the cDNA or gDNA that made up the material.

V dropped 3 bases and J dropped 2 bases, with 11 bases sitting between them. The CDR3 extends over 15 amino acids. The germline V gene encodes CDR1 MNHNS and CDR2 SASEGT. The table came from immunoSEQ multiplex PCR; TCRdb's copy has only in-frame clones and leaves some out. The sample has about 100,000 clones, about nine tenths seen once; the top ten hold approximately 2%. Sequences were obtained from peripheral blood. The V gene is TRBV6-1, the J gene TRBJ2-1, with TRBD2 as a possible D gene (6 bases). This sequence originates from a man aged 50 to 59 with active COVID-19. CDR3 DNA sequence: TGTGCCAGCAGTGAGGGGACTGCGACCTACAATGAGCAGTTCTTC. Translating gives CASSEGTATYNEQFF.